This T cell receptor (beta chain) was found in a study of Ad26.COV2.S vaccination and SARS-CoV-2 variants. Study conclusions and caveats: Vaccine recipients surpassed placebo recipients in spike-specific TCR breadth.

With respect to this clone: Its cognate antigen is unknown.

Stated treatment: roughly 19 received Ad26.COV2.S at low or high dose, single or two shots; about 5 received placebo; per-sample allocation not given. The investigators took samples on day 63 after the first vaccine or placebo injection. Germline V CDR1 and CDR2: MNHEY, SMNVEV (reference sequence). V was pared by 6 bases and J by 0 bases, with 12 bases between. CDR3 size: 15 residues. The data were produced by immunoSEQ multiplex PCR, yet TCRdb's version contains in-frame clones alone and is incomplete. The data contain under 550,000 clones, more than 75% of them singletons. This clonotype was sampled from a person between 18 and 65 years old who received the Ad26.COV2.S COVID-19 vaccine or a placebo. The sequencing used peripheral blood, collected in a trial of Ad26.COV2.S vaccine versus placebo. This sequence joins TRBV27 and TRBJ2-1; D is perhaps TRBD2 (5 bases). CDR3 amino acids: CASSSSGSSYNEQFF. The DNA of the CDR3 is TGTGCCAGCAGCTCCAGTGGGAGCTCCTACAATGAGCAGTTCTTC.